These 24 T cell receptor beta chains originate from one sample sequenced in a study of blood T cells in healthy people across ages. PCR was performed a second time for roughly 7 to 11 cycles using a sample-barcoded 5' primer and a J-beta primer mix. TCRdb re-derived calls from the 5' RACE reads in MiXCR, one entry per CDR3 protein. This sample has about 1.1 million distinct CDR3 sequences, with roughly two fifths found just once. Sequencing used blood. Receptors originate from a man younger than 30 in good health.

V gene TRBV25-1 combines with J gene TRBJ2-7; 8 nucleotides line up with TRBD1. CDR1 MGHDK and CDR2 SYGVNS come from the germline V gene. The CDR3 has 15 residues. The V and J ends lost 3 bases and 3 bases, in that order; junction bases with no gene match: 7. CDR3 in amino acids: CASSELRGLSYEQYF. For the CDR3, the DNA is TGTGCCAGCAGTGAGCTCAGGGGGCTGAGCTACGAGCAGTACTTC.

This CDR3 is CASSRQWVTGNTIYF. The CDR3 DNA is TGTGCCAGCAGTCGCCAATGGGTTACTGGAAACACCATATATTTT. The V and J genes are TRBV6-1 and TRBJ1-3, with no clear D. Germline CDR1 MNHNS, CDR2 SASEGT. The CDR3 spans 15 residues. Trimming pared 5 bases from V and 2 bases from J, leaving 13 bases between.

The chain joins TRBV20-1 to TRBJ2-3, with a tentative D call TRBD2 (6 bases). V lost 5 bases to trimming and J lost 1 base, with 16 bases between them. The germline V gene has CDR1 DFQATT and CDR2 SNEGSKA (reference sequence). CDR3 length: 15 amino acids. The CDR3: CSALGTSPGTDTQYF. CDR3 in DNA: TGCAGTGCTTTGGGAACTAGCCCGGGCACAGATACGCAGTATTTT.

This clonotype was seen once. The CDR3 here is CASGAPNTGELFF. The CDR3 nucleotides are TGTGCTAGTGGTGCACCTAACACCGGGGAGCTGTTTTTT. V gene TRBV12-5 combines with J gene TRBJ2-2, with D hard to call. Deletions cut 5 bases from V and 2 bases from J, with 6 bases between. Germline loops: CDR1 LGHNT, CDR2 FRNRAP. CDR3 length: 13 amino acids.

The J gene is TRBJ2-1, the V gene TRBV2, with D perhaps matching TRBD2 (6 bases). CDR1 is SNHLY and CDR2 is FYNNEI in the germline V gene. The V end lost 7 bases, the J end lost 10 bases, and 14 bases lay between the germline ends. This CDR3 has 12 amino acids. The CDR3 bases are TGTGCCAGCACAGAACGGGGAGGCGAGCAGTTCTTC. It codes for CASTERGGEQFF.

V usage is TRBV2 and J usage is TRBJ2-5, with D hard to call. This CDR3 has 13 residues. The germline V and J ends were trimmed by 3 bases and 1 base, with 6 bases remaining between them. The germline V gene encodes CDR1 SNHLY and CDR2 FYNNEI. As DNA, the CDR3 is TGTGCCAGCAGTGAGGAATTCCAAGAGACCCAGTACTTC. It is translated as CASSEEFQETQYF.

In this sample, this clonotype turned up a few times. This chain links TRBV20-1 with TRBJ1-1, with D hard to call. Trimming removed 0 bases from V and 2 bases from J, with 7 bases in between. CDR3 size: 13 residues. Per germline, CDR1 DFQATT and CDR2 SNEGSKA (reference sequence). The CDR3 loop is CSARDLTNTEAFF. The CDR3 DNA reads as TGCAGTGCTAGAGATCTAACAAACACTGAAGCTTTCTTT.

This clonotype was observed once. The V gene is TRBV20-1, the J gene TRBJ2-7; D possibly corresponds to TRBD2 (5 bases). Trimming shortened V by 5 bases and J by 9 bases, and 23 bases separated the two germline ends. Germline V CDR1 and CDR2: DFQATT, SNEGSKA (reference sequence). This CDR3 is built from 14 residues. CDR3: CSAGIRTSIWGQYF. CDR3 coding DNA: TGCAGTGCTGGGATTAGGACTTCTATATGGGGGCAGTACTTC.

This sequence joins TRBV3-1 and TRBJ2-5; 7 nucleotides match TRBD2. Germline CDR1 reads LGHDT; CDR2 reads YNNKEL (reference sequence). The CDR3 spans 15 residues. V shed 5 bases, J shed 6 bases, and the junction held 12 bases outside the gene matches. The CDR3 region is CASSGLRGGAKTQYF. The CDR3, as DNA: TGTGCCAGCAGCGGCTTGCGGGGAGGGGCCAAGACCCAGTACTTC.

This clonotype turned up a few times. The rearrangement joins TRBV3-1 to TRBJ1-1; 9 bases align to TRBD1. The CDR3 has 15 amino acids. Germline V gives CDR1 LGHDT, CDR2 YNNKEL (reference sequence). Germline trimming cut 1 base from V and 5 bases from J; bases unmatched to any gene: 5. The chain's CDR3 is CASSQGGTGRTEAFF. CDR3 DNA: TGTGCCAGCAGCCAAGGGGGGACAGGGCGAACTGAAGCTTTCTTT.

This clonotype was found a few times. The V gene is TRBV4-1, the J gene TRBJ2-3; TRBD2 matches at 7 bases. This CDR3 is built from 17 residues. The germline gives CDR1 MGHRA, CDR2 YSYEKL. Unmatched junction bases numbered 9, after V lost 1 base and J lost 2 bases. CDR3 in amino acids: CASSQATGGTFTDTQYF. CDR3 coding DNA: TGCGCCAGCAGCCAAGCCACCGGGGGGACCTTCACAGATACGCAGTATTTT.

CDR3 coding DNA: TGCGCCAGCAGCCAAGTTACTGAAGTGGGGGGGAATCTGGATGAGCAGTACTTC. It specifies CASSQVTEVGGNLDEQYF. This chain joins TRBV4-3 and TRBJ2-5, with 7 bases that match TRBD2. Trimming cost V 1 base and J 11 bases; bases outside gene matches: 22. The germline V gene encodes CDR1 LGHNA and CDR2 YSLEER. CDR3 length: 18 amino acids.

The V and J genes are TRBV6-2 or TRBV6-3 and TRBJ2-1; D is unclear. Germline CDR1 and CDR2: MNHEY and SVGEGT. Trimming took 2 bases from V and 4 from J, leaving 12 bases between them. CDR3 length: 15 amino acids. The CDR3 sequence: CASSYLNDAYNEQFF. The CDR3 DNA is TGTGCCAGCAGTTACCTCAATGACGCTTACAATGAGCAGTTCTTC.

This clonotype was seen repeatedly, ten times or more. The V call is TRBV10-3, the J call TRBJ1-2; tentatively, D is TRBD1 (6 bases). The germline CDR1 and CDR2 sequences are ENHRY and SYGVKD. V lost 6 bases and J lost 5, with 22 bases in between. This CDR3 has 16 residues. This CDR3 reads CAIRTRPLGGAYGYTF. The CDR3 DNA sequence: TGTGCCATCAGAACCCGCCCCTTGGGGGGCGCTTATGGCTACACCTTC.

In its sample, this clonotype was seen a few times. The V gene is TRBV5-6, the J gene TRBJ2-3; no definite D call. Germline V lookup: CDR1 SGHDT, CDR2 YYEEEE. V was cut by 4 bases and J by 2 bases, with 11 bases left in between. This CDR3 region has 14 residues. CDR3: CASSPDWTTDTQYF. The CDR3 DNA is TGTGCCAGCAGCCCAGACTGGACCACAGATACGCAGTATTTT.

This chain joins TRBV27 and TRBJ2-1, with 7 bases identical to TRBD1. Trimming at V came to 2 bases and at J to 8 bases, leaving 3 bases not matched to a gene. Germline V lookup: CDR1 MNHEY, CDR2 SMNVEV (reference sequence). There are 13 residues in the CDR3. The CDR3 nucleotides read TGTGCCAGCAGTTTAAGGGGGCCCGATGAGCAGTTCTTC. This translates into CASSLRGPDEQFF.

About this clonotype itself: An end of the junction does not agree with germline; a read error may underlie this. J is TRBJ2-3 and V is TRBV7-2, with 8 bases identical to TRBD2. Looked up from germline, CDR1 is SGHTA and CDR2 is FQGNSA. The CDR3 is made up of 14 amino acids. Written as DNA, the CDR3 is TGTGCCTGCAGCTTAGGCGGGGGGACGGATACGCAGTATTTT. This codes for CACSLGGGTDTQYF.

This clonotype was counted once. The rearrangement uses TRBV2 and TRBJ1-1, with 10 bases matching TRBD1. Germline loops: CDR1 SNHLY, CDR2 FYNNEI. This CDR3 is 15 amino acids long. The J segment lost 4 bases and the V segment lost 6 bases, leaving 8 bases of the junction unmatched. CDR3 residues: CASSPGTGEGTEAFF. CDR3 sequence (DNA): TGTGCCAGCAGCCCCGGGACAGGGGAAGGCACTGAAGCTTTCTTT.

This clonotype was observed many times. The CDR3 spells CASSQDPPGSSSYNSPLHF. DNA for the CDR3: TGCGCCAGCAGCCAAGACCCCCCAGGGTCAAGCTCCTATAATTCACCCCTCCACTTT. The chain has TRBV4-3 and TRBJ1-6, with D possibly matching TRBD1 (5 bases). The CDR3 extends over 19 amino acids. Germline CDR1 and CDR2: LGHNA and YSLEER. Trimming took off 0 bases at V and 0 bases at J, with 15 bases between the two ends.

The chain joins TRBV21-1 to TRBJ1-2. TRBV21-1 is noted as a pseudogene. The CDR3 extends over 12 amino acids. The CDR3 DNA follows: TGTGCCAGCAGCAAACAACTTAGTGGCTACACCTTC. This codes for CASSKQLSGYTF.

This clonotype appeared a few times. CDR3 region: CASSLLQGNGYTF. In DNA form, the CDR3 reads TGTGCCAGCAGCCTACTCCAGGGTAATGGCTACACCTTC. The rearrangement joins TRBV3-1 to TRBJ1-2; TRBD1 might be the D (5 bases). The V gene lost 4 bases and the J gene lost 6 bases, with 12 bases spanning the gap. CDR3 length equals 13 residues. Germline V gene lookup returns CDR1 LGHDT and CDR2 YNNKEL (reference sequence).

This clonotype was counted many times. V and J are TRBV12-3 or TRBV12-4 and TRBJ2-1, with 15 bases lining up with TRBD2. Trimming took 4 bases from V and 7 from J; bases not matched to a gene: 2. The CDR3 extends over 15 amino acids. CDR3 bases: TGTGCCAGCAGTTCCGGACTAGCGGGGGGGAATGAGCAGTTCTTC. Protein product: CASSSGLAGGNEQFF.

In regard to this clonotype: A junction boundary mismatches the germline segment, possibly from a read error. V and J are TRBV6-2 or TRBV6-3 and TRBJ2-1, with D maybe TRBD2 (6 bases). Germline CDR1 and CDR2: MNHEY and SVGEGT. The CDR3 totals 18 residues. The CDR3 here is CASSYDTSEGTTYNERFF. Written as DNA, the CDR3 is TGTGCCAGCAGTTACGACACCTCGGAGGGAACAACTTACAATGAGCGGTTCTTC.

The chain joins TRBV6-6 to TRBJ1-1; 9 nucleotides align to TRBD1. CDR3 length: 15 amino acids. Per germline, CDR1 MNHNY and CDR2 SVGAGI (reference sequence). V trimming: 2 bases; J trimming: 5 bases; junction bases outside the gene matches: 6. For the CDR3, the DNA is TGTGCCAGCAGTTACCCGGGACAGGGAAGGACTGAAGCTTTCTTT. Its translation: CASSYPGQGRTEAFF.